This TCR beta chain was observed in a study of neoadjuvant anti-PD-1 for oral cavity cancer. As for the study in general: Non-progressing patients received a fourth nivolumab dose near day 43, then surgery on days 50-56.

V was pared by 0 bases and J by 2 bases, with 5 bases between. Germline V gene sequence: CDR1 SGDLS, CDR2 YYNGEE. The CDR3 consists of 13 residues. General study points: Each response group had just three patients in TCR analyses.

In regard to this clone: Antigen specificity is unknown.

Noted time point: after neoadjuvant nivolumab, at surgical resection. Six replicates per PBMC sample, mostly from 480 ng of genomic DNA. The assay was immunoSEQ multiplex PCR, and TCRdb's table has in-frame clones only and misses some. The profile shows over 65,000 clones, roughly nine tenths of them singletons. The starting material was PBMCs, obtained after nivolumab (anti-PD-1) treatment. The gene calls are TRBV9 and TRBJ2-5; D call uncertain. The sequence was obtained from a person between 40 and 85 years old with oral cavity squamous cell carcinoma. DNA of the CDR3: TGTGCCAGCAGCGTAGGTGTACAAGAGACCCAGTACTTC. Encoded protein: CASSVGVQETQYF.